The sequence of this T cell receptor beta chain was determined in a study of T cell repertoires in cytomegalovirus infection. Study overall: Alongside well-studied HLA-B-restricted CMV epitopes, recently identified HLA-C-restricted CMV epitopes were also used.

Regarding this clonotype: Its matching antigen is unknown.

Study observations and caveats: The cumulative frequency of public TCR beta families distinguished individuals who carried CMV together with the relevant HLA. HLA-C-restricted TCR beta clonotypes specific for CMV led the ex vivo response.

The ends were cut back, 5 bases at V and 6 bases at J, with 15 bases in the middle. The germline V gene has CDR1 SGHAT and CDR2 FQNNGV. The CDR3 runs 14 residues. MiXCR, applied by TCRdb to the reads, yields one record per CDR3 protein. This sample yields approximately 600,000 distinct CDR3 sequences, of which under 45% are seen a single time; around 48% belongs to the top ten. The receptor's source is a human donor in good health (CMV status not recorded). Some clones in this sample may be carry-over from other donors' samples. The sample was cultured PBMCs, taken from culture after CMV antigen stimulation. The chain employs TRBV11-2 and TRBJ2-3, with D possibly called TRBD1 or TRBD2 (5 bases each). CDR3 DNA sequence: TGTGCCAGCAGCCCAACAGGAAGAGGGGATACGCAGTATTTT. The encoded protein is CASSPTGRGDTQYF. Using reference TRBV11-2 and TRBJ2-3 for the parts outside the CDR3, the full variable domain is EAGVAQSPRYKIIEKRQSVAFWCNPISGHATLYWYQQILGQGPKLLIQFQNNGVVDDSQLPKDRFSAERLKGVDSTLKIQPAKLEDSAVYLCASSPTGRGDTQYFGPGTRLTVL.